This T cell receptor beta chain was sequenced in a study of T cells in Graves' hyperthyroidism and ophthalmopathy. This clonotype has just a few counts. What it recognizes is unknown. Graves' hyperthyroidism qualified as stable when ophthalmopathy did not progress within 18 months. Cells are PBMCs isolated from 9 to 10 ml of fresh blood. The source material, RNA transcripts, was used to amplify TCR beta CDR3 regions. TCR CDR3 underwent first-round RT-PCR with the HTBI primer set. Via MiXCR, TCRdb re-called the multiplex PCR reads, giving one row per CDR3 protein. This table holds about 210,000 distinct CDR3 sequences, about 15% found once. Findings and limits, study-wide: In the blood, most expanded thyroid clonotypes above 0.001 appeared as well.

The germline gives CDR1 SEHNR, CDR2 FQNEAQ (reference sequence). V lost 1 base and J lost 4; bases outside the gene matches: 5. The CDR3 spans 16 residues. The chain employs TRBV7-9 and TRBJ2-2; TRBD1 matches 8 bases. The specimen sequenced was blood. The clonotype comes from a man in his forties or fifties with Graves' hyperthyroidism. The CDR3 reads CASSLGIGTGTGELFF. The DNA for the CDR3 is TGTGCCAGCAGCTTAGGCATCGGGACAGGCACCGGGGAGCTGTTTTTT. The full variable domain, its missing parts supplied by reference TRBV7-9 and TRBJ2-2, is DTGVSQNPRHKITKRGQNVTFRCDPISEHNRLYWYRQTLGQGPEFLTYFQNEAQLEKSRLLSDRFSAERPKGSFSTLEIQRTEQGDSAMYLCASSLGIGTGTGELFFGEGSRLTVL.